The next 15 T cell receptor beta chains were all read from a single sample in a study of blood T cell repertoires in COVID-19. The protocol was immunoSEQ multiplex PCR, while the TCRdb copy is restricted to in-frame clones and leaves out a portion. Of over 250,000 clones listed, roughly nine tenths are singletons. Sequencing was performed on peripheral blood. These TCRs come from a middle-aged man who had recovered from COVID-19.

The chain couples TRBV7-5 to TRBJ1-2; TRBD1 reflects the table's D call only, with no check against the DNA. TRBV7-5 constitutes a pseudogene. The CDR3 covers 19 residues. The CDR3 nucleotides read TGTGCCAGAAGCTACCTAGAAAATTACAGGGAACAGGGTGGACGTGGCTACACCTTC. Protein sequence: CARSYLENYREQGGRGYTF.

The rearrangement joins TRBV19 to TRBJ1-6; D may be TRBD1 (6 bases). This CDR3 contains 14 residues. Trimming took off 5 bases at V and 6 bases at J, with 11 bases between the two ends. The germline V gene encodes CDR1 LNHDA and CDR2 SQIVND (reference sequence). The CDR3 DNA is TGTGCCAGTAGTTTGAGGGGGTCTAATTCACCCCTCCACTTT. As protein: CASSLRGSNSPLHF.

The chain recombines TRBV18 with TRBJ2-1; possibly TRBD2 for D (5 bases). Trimming took off 3 bases at V and 0 bases at J, with 12 bases between the two ends. CDR1 and CDR2 from the germline V gene are KGHSH and LQKENI. CDR3 length equals 16 residues. The CDR3 DNA reads as TGTGCCAGCTCACCTTTGGCGGGCTTCTCCTACAATGAGCAGTTCTTC. Amino acid sequence: CASSPLAGFSYNEQFF. The full variable domain, its missing parts supplied by reference TRBV18 and TRBJ2-1, is NAGVMQNPRHLVRRRGQEARLRCSPMKGHSHVYWYRQLPEEGLKFMVYLQKENIIDESGMPKERFSAEFPKEGPSILRIQQVVRGDSAAYFCASSPLAGFSYNEQFFGPGTRLTVL.

This clone was detected only once. CDR3: CASSFTNGGNQPQHF. CDR3 DNA: TGTGCCAGCAGTTTTACCAACGGGGGCAATCAGCCCCAGCATTTT. V gene TRBV27 combines with J gene TRBJ1-5; D is unresolved. Per the germline V gene, CDR1 is MNHEY and CDR2 is SMNVEV (reference sequence). V lost 3 bases and J 2 bases, leaving 11 bases between the germline ends. The CDR3 covers 15 residues.

This clone was counted between two and nine times. The rearrangement links TRBV27 to TRBJ2-1; 11 bases fit TRBD2. With V trimmed by 3 bases and J by 7 bases, 8 bases remained unmatched. Germline CDR1 MNHEY, CDR2 SMNVEV (reference sequence). The CDR3 extends over 16 amino acids. The DNA for the CDR3 is TGTGCCAGCAGTTTTTTCAGGACTAGCGGGTCAAATGAGCAGTTCTTC. This translates into CASSFFRTSGSNEQFF.

This chain joins TRBV7-3 and TRBJ1-2; 8 bases line up with TRBD1. V trimming: 5 bases; J trimming: 8 bases; junction bases outside the gene matches: 13. The CDR3 has 15 residues. The germline gives CDR1 SGHTA, CDR2 FQGTGA. The CDR3 DNA reads TGTGCCAGCAGCCAAAAACCCGGACAGGGACGCGGCTACACCTTC. It encodes CASSQKPGQGRGYTF.

J is TRBJ2-7 and V is TRBV5-1, with a weak D call TRBD1 (5 bases). The V gene lost 0 bases and the J gene lost 2 bases, with 9 bases spanning the gap. CDR1 and CDR2 from the germline V gene are SGHRS and YFSETQ. The CDR3 runs to 14 residues. Here the CDR3 reads CASSLEGNTYEQYF. The CDR3 region has the DNA TGCGCCAGCAGCTTGGAGGGGAACACCTACGAGCAGTACTTC.

This sequence joins TRBV5-1 and TRBJ1-1; 8 nucleotides agree with TRBD1. CDR3 length: 16 residues. Unmatched junction bases numbered 7, after V lost 3 bases and J lost 0 bases. From germline, CDR1 is SGHRS and CDR2 YFSETQ. For the CDR3, the DNA is TGCGCCAGCAGCTCAGCGACAGGGGTCATGAACACTGAAGCTTTCTTT. Amino acid sequence: CASSSATGVMNTEAFF.

The chain links TRBV6-2 or TRBV6-3 to TRBJ2-3, with 11 bases identical to TRBD2. The germline gives CDR1 MNHEY, CDR2 SVGEGT. The junction had 19 bases not matched to a gene; V was cut back by 6 bases and J by 2 bases. The CDR3 length is 20 residues. The CDR3 spells CASSPGLWVRTSGLTDTQYF. Here the CDR3 DNA reads TGTGCCAGCAGCCCGGGGTTGTGGGTTCGGACTAGCGGGCTCACAGATACGCAGTATTTT.

The chain links TRBV6-5 to TRBJ2-1; D unresolved. Looked up from germline, CDR1 is MNHEY and CDR2 is SVGAGI. Trimming removed 10 bases at V and 5 bases at J, with 15 bases between. This CDR3 has 13 amino acids. The CDR3 DNA sequence: TGTGCCACCCAAAAACCAGGAAACAATGAGCAGTTCTTC. Translated, it gives CATQKPGNNEQFF.

The table lists this clone with a count of one. This chain joins TRBV7-6 and TRBJ2-1; D perhaps matches TRBD2 (6 bases). The V end was cut by 1 base, the J end by 6 bases, with 10 bases between. CDR3 size: 14 residues. Germline V gives CDR1 SGHVS, CDR2 FNYEAQ. The CDR3 region is CASSLGPSVNEQFF. CDR3 DNA sequence: TGTGCCAGCAGCTTAGGCCCTAGCGTCAATGAGCAGTTCTTC.

This sequence joins TRBV27 and TRBJ1-2; 10 bases line up with TRBD1. V trimming: 5 bases; J trimming: 5 bases; junction bases outside the gene matches: 5. This CDR3 region has 14 residues. CDR1 and CDR2 from the germline V gene are MNHEY and SMNVEV (reference sequence). The DNA of the CDR3 is TGTGCCAGCAGTCCGTGGACAGGGGGGTATGGCTACACCTTC. Translated, it gives CASSPWTGGYGYTF.

The rearrangement links TRBV6-6 to TRBJ2-7; no reliable D call. Trimming took off 5 bases at V and 0 bases at J, with 20 bases between the two ends. The CDR3 has 17 amino acids. Looked up from germline, CDR1 is MNHNY and CDR2 is SVGAGI (reference sequence). The CDR3 DNA is TGTGCCAGCAGTCCGCGGCGAAATTCTCCGGGCTCCTACGAGCAGTACTTC. Its translation is CASSPRRNSPGSYEQYF.

V and J are TRBV28 and TRBJ2-1; 13 positions agree with TRBD2. The germline V gene encodes CDR1 MDHEN and CDR2 SYDVKM. This CDR3 contains 15 residues. V shed 6 bases and J 8 bases; nucleotides not matched to a gene: 7. This CDR3 reads CASRPTSGRSDEQFF. DNA for the CDR3: TGTGCCAGCAGACCGACTAGCGGGAGGTCTGATGAGCAGTTCTTC.

The chain joins TRBV7-2 to TRBJ2-3; 9 bases match TRBD2. V shed 1 base and J 4 bases; nucleotides not matched to a gene: 6. The length of the CDR3 is 16 residues. Germline V CDR1 and CDR2: SGHTA, FQGNSA. CDR3 bases: TGTGCCAGCAGCTTAGGGTTAGCGGGAGTGGCAGATACGCAGTATTTT. It codes for CASSLGLAGVADTQYF.